Below, 15 T cell receptor beta chains from the same sample are listed, as sequenced in a study of CD8 T cells in Susac syndrome. Reverse transcription of about 0.5 to 1 ug RNA used random hexamers. TCRdb re-derived calls from the immunoSEQ multiplex PCR reads in MiXCR, one entry per CDR3 protein. Among under 200,000 distinct CDR3 sequences listed, 85% to 95% were seen once. Sequences were obtained from CD4+ T cells from PBMCs. These TCRs come from a human donor with Susac syndrome.

This sequence joins TRBV9 and TRBJ2-2, with a weak D call TRBD1 (6 bases). The CDR3 is made up of 16 amino acids. Germline loops: CDR1 SGDLS, CDR2 YYNGEE. V was clipped by 1 base and J by 0 bases, with 10 bases between them. CDR3 coding DNA: TGTGCCAGCAGCGTACGGGACATGGCGAACACCGGGGAGCTGTTTTTT. Its protein is CASSVRDMANTGELFF.

The chain links TRBV9 to TRBJ1-1; a possible D gene is TRBD1 (6 bases). The germline V gene encodes CDR1 SGDLS and CDR2 YYNGEE. V was trimmed by 3 bases and J by 5 bases, leaving 17 bases between them. CDR3 length equals 15 residues. The CDR3: CASSARSGGRTEAFF. CDR3 nucleotides: TGTGCCAGCAGCGCCAGGAGTGGGGGGCGGACTGAAGCTTTCTTT.

This chain links TRBV4-3 with TRBJ2-3; 11 bases are shared with TRBD2. The V segment lost 5 bases and the J segment 3 bases; nucleotides outside the gene matches: 13. The CDR3 covers 18 residues. Germline V lookup: CDR1 LGHNA, CDR2 YSLEER. The CDR3 loop reads CASSAKAASGGSTDTQYF. The CDR3 nucleotides are TGCGCCAGCAGCGCCAAGGCCGCTAGCGGGGGGTCTACAGATACGCAGTATTTT.

The DNA for the CDR3 is TGTGCCAGCAGCATCCTTGCGACAGATACGCAGTATTTT. This gives the protein CASSILATDTQYF. The chain carries TRBV7-9 and TRBJ2-3; D gene uncertain. Trimming stripped 5 bases from V and 3 bases from J, with 9 bases between. Germline lookup yields CDR1 SEHNR and CDR2 FQNEAQ (reference sequence). The CDR3 runs 13 residues.

A few counts support this clonotype. This chain uses TRBV9 with TRBJ2-5; D possibly corresponds to TRBD1 (5 bases). The V gene's germline CDR1 is SGDLS and CDR2 YYNGEE. V was clipped by 4 bases and J by 1 base, with 11 bases between them. CDR3 length: 14 amino acids. The CDR3 loop reads CASSRGQAQETQYF. DNA for the CDR3: TGTGCCAGCAGCAGAGGACAAGCCCAAGAGACCCAGTACTTC.

The sample holds a few counts of this clonotype. CDR3 protein: CASSFDNSYEQYF. DNA of the CDR3: TGTGCCAGCAGTTTCGATAACAGCTACGAGCAGTACTTC. The genes are TRBV12-3 or TRBV12-4 and TRBJ2-7; D gene ambiguous. The length of the CDR3 is 13 residues. V lost 3 bases and J lost 3, with 9 bases in between.

The chain employs TRBV15 and TRBJ2-1, with 8 nucleotides matching TRBD1. Trimming took 4 bases from V and 7 from J; bases not matched to a gene: 9. CDR1 and CDR2 (germline): LNHNV, YYDKDF (reference sequence). The CDR3 consists of 15 residues. CDR3 in DNA: TGTGCCACCAGCACTACACGGACAGGGATGAATGAGCAGTTCTTC. The encoded protein is CATSTTRTGMNEQFF.

V usage is TRBV7-9 and J usage is TRBJ1-4, with D maybe TRBD1 (5 bases). CDR1 SEHNR and CDR2 FQNEAQ come from the germline V gene (reference sequence). V dropped 1 base and J dropped 5 bases, with 8 bases sitting between them. The CDR3 sequence is 14 residues long. The CDR3 is CASSLEQANEKLFF. The CDR3 bases are TGTGCCAGCAGCTTAGAACAGGCAAATGAAAAACTGTTTTTT.

The genes are TRBV5-4 and TRBJ1-4; D ambiguous. The germline V gene has CDR1 SGHNT and CDR2 YYREEE (reference sequence). The V gene lost 2 bases and the J gene lost 5 bases, with 7 bases spanning the gap. The CDR3 contains 13 residues. CDR3 protein: CASSFNTNEKLFF. The CDR3 DNA reads TGTGCCAGCAGCTTTAACACCAATGAAAAACTGTTTTTT.

CDR3 DNA: TGTGCCAGCAGTCAGGGAGGGGGGACTTCCACCCGAGAGCAGTTCTTC. Residues: CASSQGGGTSTREQFF. This rearrangement joins TRBV3-1 to TRBJ2-1; TRBD2 is a possible D gene (7 bases). CDR1 LGHDT and CDR2 YNNKEL come from the germline V gene (reference sequence). CDR3 size: 16 residues. V dropped 6 bases and J dropped 10 bases, with 25 bases sitting between them.

The V call is TRBV20-1, the J call TRBJ1-4, with no clear D. The V gene's germline CDR1 is DFQATT and CDR2 SNEGSKA (reference sequence). CDR3 length: 14 amino acids. V was trimmed by 4 bases and J by 0 bases, leaving 9 bases between them. The CDR3 sequence is CSATTPSTNEKLFF. The CDR3, as DNA: TGCAGTGCTACAACCCCGTCAACTAATGAAAAACTGTTTTTT.

The J gene is TRBJ2-3, the V gene TRBV6-4; perhaps TRBD2 as D (6 bases). Germline CDR1 is MRHNA and CDR2 is SNTAGT. Trimming left V 4 bases short and J 2 bases short, with 13 bases between. This CDR3 has 15 residues. This CDR3 reads CASSALGGSTDTQYF. In DNA form, the CDR3 reads TGTGCCAGCAGTGCCTTGGGGGGTTCCACAGATACGCAGTATTTT.

The chain uses TRBV7-2 and TRBJ2-1; D gene ambiguous. V was trimmed by 5 bases and J by 6 bases, leaving 14 bases between them. Germline CDR1 reads SGHTA; CDR2 reads FQGNSA. CDR3 length: 14 residues. CDR3 in amino acids: CASSPPELLNEQFF. CDR3 in DNA: TGTGCCAGCAGCCCTCCGGAACTTCTCAATGAGCAGTTCTTC.

This chain links TRBV11-2 with TRBJ2-7; D not certain. The germline CDR1 and CDR2 sequences are SGHAT and FQNNGV. The CDR3 totals 11 residues. V lost 5 bases, J lost 2 bases, and 4 bases lay in between. This CDR3 reads CASSVAYEQYF. The CDR3 DNA follows: TGTGCCAGCAGCGTAGCCTACGAGCAGTACTTC.

J is TRBJ2-1 and V is TRBV5-1; D is ambiguous. CDR3 length: 14 amino acids. Trimming cost V 4 bases and J 0 bases, with 8 bases left between them. Germline loops: CDR1 SGHRS, CDR2 YFSETQ. CDR3 sequence: CASSPQNSYNEQFF. The CDR3 nucleotides are TGCGCCAGCAGCCCCCAAAACTCCTACAATGAGCAGTTCTTC.